The entry below describes one T cell receptor beta chain. The CDR3 is 15 residues long. With 4 bases clipped from V and 9 bases from J, the junction kept 10 bases outside the gene matches. The germline gives CDR1 SGHRS, CDR2 YFSETQ. The sample originates from a study of blood T cell repertoires in COVID-19. Under the authors' procedure: The assay estimated nucleated cells by amplifying reference gene primers. Profiling relied on immunoSEQ multiplex PCR, and the TCRdb table lists in-frame clones only, not all of them. The DNA was the basis for D and trimming; V, J and clone size are from that table. The sample records 200,000 to 250,000 clones, 83% being singletons. Followed over time, Seattle patients had been enrolled while infection was active.

The rearrangement uses TRBV5-1 and TRBJ2-4; 10 bases fit TRBD1. The sequencing sample was made of peripheral blood. The clonotype was recovered from a woman in her 30s with COVID-19, enrolled during active disease. The CDR3 reads CASSPAGTGEGIQYF. CDR3 nucleotide sequence: TGCGCCAGCAGCCCCGCCGGGACAGGGGAGGGCATTCAGTACTTC.